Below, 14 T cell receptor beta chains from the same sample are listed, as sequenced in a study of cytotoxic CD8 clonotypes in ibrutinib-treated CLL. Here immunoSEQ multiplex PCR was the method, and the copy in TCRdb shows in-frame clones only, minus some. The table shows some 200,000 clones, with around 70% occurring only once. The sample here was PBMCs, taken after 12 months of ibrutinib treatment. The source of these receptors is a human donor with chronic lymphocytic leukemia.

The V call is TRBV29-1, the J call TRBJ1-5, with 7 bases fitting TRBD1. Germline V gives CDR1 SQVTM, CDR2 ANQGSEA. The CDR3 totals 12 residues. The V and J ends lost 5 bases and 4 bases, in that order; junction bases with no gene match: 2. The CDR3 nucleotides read TGCAGCGTTCTGACAGGGAATCAGCCCCAGCATTTT. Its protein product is CSVLTGNQPQHF.

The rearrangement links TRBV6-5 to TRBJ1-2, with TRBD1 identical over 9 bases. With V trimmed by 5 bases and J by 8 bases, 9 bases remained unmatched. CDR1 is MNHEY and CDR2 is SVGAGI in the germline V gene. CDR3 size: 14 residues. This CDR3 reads CASSRDRAAGGYTF. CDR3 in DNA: TGTGCCAGCAGTAGGGACAGGGCGGCAGGGGGCTACACCTTC.

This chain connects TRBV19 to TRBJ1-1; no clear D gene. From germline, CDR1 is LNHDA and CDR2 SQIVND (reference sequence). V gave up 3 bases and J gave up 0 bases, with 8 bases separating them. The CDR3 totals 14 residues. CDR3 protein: CASSIGVMNTEAFF. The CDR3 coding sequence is TGTGCCAGTAGTATTGGGGTCATGAACACTGAAGCTTTCTTT.

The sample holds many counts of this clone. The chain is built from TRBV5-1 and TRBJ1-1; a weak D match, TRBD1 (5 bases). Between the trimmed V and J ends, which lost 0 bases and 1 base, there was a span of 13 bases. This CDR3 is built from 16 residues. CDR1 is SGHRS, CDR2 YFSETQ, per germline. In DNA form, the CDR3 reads TGCGCCAGCAGCTTGGGTCCGAGGGACGGGAACACTGAAGCTTTCTTT. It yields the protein CASSLGPRDGNTEAFF.

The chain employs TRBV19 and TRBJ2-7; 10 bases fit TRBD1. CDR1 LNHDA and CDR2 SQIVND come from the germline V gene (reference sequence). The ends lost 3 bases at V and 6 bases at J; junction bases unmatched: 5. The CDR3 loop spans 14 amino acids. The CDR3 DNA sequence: TGTGCCAGTAGTATCGGACAGGGGGGGCGCGAGCAGTACTTC. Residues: CASSIGQGGREQYF.

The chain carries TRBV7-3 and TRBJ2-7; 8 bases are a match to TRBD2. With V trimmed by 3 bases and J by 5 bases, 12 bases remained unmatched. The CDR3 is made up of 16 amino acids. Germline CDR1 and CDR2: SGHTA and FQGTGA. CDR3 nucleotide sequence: TGTGCCAGCAGCTTTTCTGGGACTAGTCTCATCAACGAGCAGTACTTC. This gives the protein CASSFSGTSLINEQYF.

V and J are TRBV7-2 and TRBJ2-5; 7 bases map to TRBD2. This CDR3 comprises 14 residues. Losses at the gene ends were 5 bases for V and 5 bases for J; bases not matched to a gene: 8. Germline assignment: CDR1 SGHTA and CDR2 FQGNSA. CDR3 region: CASSPLGGVETQYF. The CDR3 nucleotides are TGTGCCAGCAGCCCCCTGGGGGGGGTGGAGACCCAGTACTTC.

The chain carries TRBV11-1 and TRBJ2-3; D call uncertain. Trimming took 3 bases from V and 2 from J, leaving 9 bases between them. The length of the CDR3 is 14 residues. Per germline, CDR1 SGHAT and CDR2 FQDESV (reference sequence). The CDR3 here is CASSLGYPTDTQYF. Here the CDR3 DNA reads TGTGCCAGCAGCTTGGGATACCCCACAGATACGCAGTATTTT.

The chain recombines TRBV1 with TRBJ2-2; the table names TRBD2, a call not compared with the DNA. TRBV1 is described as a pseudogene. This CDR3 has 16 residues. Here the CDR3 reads CTSSRGTSGGAEGLFF. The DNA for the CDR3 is TGCACCAGCAGCCGAGGGACTAGCGGGGGGGCCGAGGGGCTGTTTTTT.

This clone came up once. CDR3 sequence reads: CASSSYPDTQYF. The DNA for the CDR3 is TGTGCCAGCAGCTCGTACCCAGATACGCAGTATTTT. The genes are TRBV28 and TRBJ2-3; D is unclear. The CDR3 has 12 amino acids. Germline CDR1 reads MDHEN; CDR2 reads SYDVKM. Trimming cost V 6 bases and J 4 bases, with 8 bases left between them.

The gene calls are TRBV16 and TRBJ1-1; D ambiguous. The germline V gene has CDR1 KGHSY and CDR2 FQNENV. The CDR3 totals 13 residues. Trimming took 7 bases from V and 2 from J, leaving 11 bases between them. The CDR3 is CASTADHNTEAFF. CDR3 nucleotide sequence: TGTGCCAGCACAGCAGACCACAACACTGAAGCTTTCTTT.

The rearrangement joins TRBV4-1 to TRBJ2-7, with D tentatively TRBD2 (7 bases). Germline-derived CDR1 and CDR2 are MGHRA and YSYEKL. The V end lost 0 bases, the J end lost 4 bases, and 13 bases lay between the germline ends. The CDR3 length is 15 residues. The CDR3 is CASSQDRGGGYEQYF. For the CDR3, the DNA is TGCGCCAGCAGCCAAGATCGAGGGGGGGGTTACGAGCAGTACTTC.

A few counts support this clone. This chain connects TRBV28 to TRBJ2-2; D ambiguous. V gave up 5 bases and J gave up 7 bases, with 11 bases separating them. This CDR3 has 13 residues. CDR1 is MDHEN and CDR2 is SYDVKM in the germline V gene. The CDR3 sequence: CASSGSLRGELFF. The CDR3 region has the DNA TGTGCCAGCAGTGGTAGTCTGCGCGGGGAGCTGTTTTTT. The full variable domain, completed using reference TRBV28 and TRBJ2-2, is DVKVTQSSRYLVKRTGEKVFLECVQDMDHENMFWYRQDPGLGLRLIYFSYDVKMKEKGDIPEGYSVSREKKERFSLILESASTNQTSMYLCASSGSLRGELFFGEGSRLTVL.

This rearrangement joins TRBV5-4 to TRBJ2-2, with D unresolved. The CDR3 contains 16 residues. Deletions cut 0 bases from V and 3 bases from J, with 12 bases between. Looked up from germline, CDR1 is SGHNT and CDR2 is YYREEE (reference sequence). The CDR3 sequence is CASSLGSPRDTGELFF. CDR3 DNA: TGTGCCAGCAGCTTGGGAAGCCCTAGGGACACCGGGGAGCTGTTTTTT.